This T cell receptor beta chain is from a study of metastatic and nonmetastatic thyroid tumors. As for the study in general: Samples came from malignant and benign thyroid patients, and repertoires were compared across blood and tumor or nodule tissue. General observations from the study: Compared with benign nodules, malignant thyroid tumors were reported to have significantly higher TCR beta diversity in both blood and tumor.

CDR1 KGHSH and CDR2 LQKENI come from the germline V gene. The CDR3 has 14 residues. The V end was cut by 1 base, the J end by 2 bases, with 9 bases between. In its sample, this clone is medium-sized. What it binds is unknown. Original processing notes: It was from CDR3 differences across clinicopathological groups that a distant-metastasis classifier for papillary thyroid cancer was built. TCRdb re-clonotyped the PCR reads through MiXCR. The V and J calls and clone size are TCRdb's, not the authors'. The sample lists 4,000 to 6,000 clones, under 30% seen once, with about 15% in the top ten. Nobody among the patients had been given any treatment before thyroid surgery.

This receptor was identified in a female donor with papillary thyroid cancer or a benign thyroid nodule (not recorded which). Some clones in this sample may be carry-over from other donors' samples. Sequencing was carried out using adjacent normal tissue. This chain connects TRBV18 to TRBJ2-7; D not resolved. The CDR3 DNA sequence: TGTGCCAGCTCACCACGATCTAGAACCTACGAGCAGTACTTC. This sequence encodes CASSPRSRTYEQYF.